This T cell receptor (beta chain) was sequenced in a study of blood T cell repertoires in COVID-19. Study in general: Some COVID-19 samples were acute and others convalescent; all came from the United States, Italy and Spain.

As processed by the authors: It was from reference gene primer amplification that nucleated cell counts were estimated. Produced via immunoSEQ multiplex PCR; TCRdb's table is partial and in-frame only. V, J and clone size were drawn from that table, and D and trimming were deduced from the DNA. The data contain fewer than 200,000 clones, about 75% of them singletons. The ends were cut back, 6 bases at V and 2 bases at J, with 15 bases in the middle. The CDR3 covers 15 residues. Germline CDR1 and CDR2: SNHLY and FYNNEI. V is TRBV2 and J is TRBJ2-3; a weak D match, TRBD2 (6 bases). The TCR sequence derives from a woman aged 70-85 years with acute or convalescent COVID-19. Source material: peripheral blood. DNA of the CDR3: TGTGCCAGCAGCGCACCCGCGGGGTACACAGATACGCAGTATTTT. Encoded protein: CASSAPAGYTDTQYF.